This T cell receptor beta chain derives from a study of blood T cell repertoires in COVID-19. The overall study: COVID-19 samples collected from the United States, Italy and Spain covered acute and convalescent phases. Sample material is recorded as cDNA or gDNA derived from T cells, B-cell-depleted T cells, or PBMCs.

The germline V gene encodes CDR1 SGHNT and CDR2 YENEEA. Trimming pared 5 bases from V and 4 bases from J, leaving 17 bases between. This CDR3 region has 15 residues. Original analysis: By means of reference gene primer amplification, nucleated cell counts were estimated. The repertoire was sequenced with immunoSEQ multiplex PCR; TCRdb's copy has only in-frame clones and lacks some. Clone size and the V and J calls come from that table; the DNA yielded D and trimming. Of about 89,000 clones in the sample, approximately 90% were seen once. The chain links TRBV11-3 to TRBJ2-5; no reliable D call. Sequencing was performed on peripheral blood. The clonotype comes from a human donor with active COVID-19. The donor label of this sample is uncertain. The CDR3 sequence is CASSPSSRFRETQYF. Here the CDR3 DNA reads TGTGCCAGCAGCCCGTCCTCCAGATTCAGAGAGACCCAGTACTTC. The full variable domain, with the rest looked up from reference TRBV11-3 and TRBJ2-5, is EAGVVQSPRYKIIEKKQPVAFWCNPISGHNTLYWYLQNLGQGPELLIRYENEEAVDDSQLPKDRFSAERLKGVDSTLKIQPAELGDSAVYLCASSPSSRFRETQYFGPGTRLLVL.